A selection of T cell receptor beta chains follows, all from one sample in a study of T cell changes during pregnancy in multiple sclerosis. TCRdb's table, derived via immunoSEQ multiplex PCR, lists solely in-frame clones and lacks some. The sample carries 50,000 to 65,000 clones, 88% recorded once. Sample: peripheral blood, taken in the first trimester of pregnancy. These receptors originate from a female donor with multiple sclerosis, enrolled in a pregnancy study. Both conserved end residues are part of each CDR3. Clone sizes are given selectively: once, few, many, or a class where the clone is expanded.

j_call: TRBJ1-5
clone_size: NA
v_call: TRBV16
cdr3_length: 14
cdr3_aa: CASSQSWANQPQHF

j_call: TRBJ2-7
clone_size: NA
v_call: TRBV5-1
cdr3_length: 14
cdr3_aa: CASSLTSGSYEQYF

j_call: TRBJ1-1
clone_size: NA
v_call: TRBV5-4
cdr3_length: 17
cdr3_aa: CASSLIGRGGMNTEAFF

j_call: TRBJ1-1
clone_size: NA
v_call: TRBV19
cdr3_length: 14
cdr3_aa: CASSIGQTNTEAFF

j_call: TRBJ2-1
clone_size: NA
v_call: TRBV5-1
cdr3_length: 15
cdr3_aa: CASSSSIAYTNEQFF

j_call: TRBJ2-5
clone_size: NA
v_call: TRBV6-5
cdr3_length: 15
cdr3_aa: CASSKSGVLGETQYF

j_call: TRBJ2-7
clone_size: NA
v_call: TRBV2
cdr3_length: 14
cdr3_aa: CASRILAGPYEQYF

j_call: TRBJ2-7
clone_size: NA
v_call: TRBV6-5
cdr3_length: 14
cdr3_aa: CASSRIGGAGEQYF

j_call: TRBJ1-5
clone_size: NA
v_call: TRBV15
cdr3_length: 16
cdr3_aa: CATSRDGQGIDQPQHF

j_call: TRBJ2-2
clone_size: once
v_call: TRBV11-3
cdr3_length: 14
cdr3_aa: CASTPSRTTGELFF

j_call: TRBJ1-1
clone_size: NA
v_call: TRBV19
cdr3_length: 11
cdr3_aa: CASISGAEAFF

j_call: TRBJ2-1
clone_size: NA
v_call: TRBV5-1
cdr3_length: 18
cdr3_aa: CASSLLSVFSGRAEEQFF

j_call: TRBJ2-1
clone_size: NA
v_call: TRBV4-3
cdr3_length: 16
cdr3_aa: CASSQAMRARGNEQFF

j_call: TRBJ2-2
clone_size: few
v_call: TRBV5-4
cdr3_length: 17
cdr3_aa: CASRRGLAGGNTGELFF

j_call: TRBJ1-4
clone_size: NA
v_call: TRBV9
cdr3_length: 15
cdr3_aa: CASSPDSRGVEKLFF

j_call: TRBJ1-1
clone_size: NA
v_call: TRBV6-6
cdr3_length: 12
cdr3_aa: CASSPLNTEAFF

j_call: TRBJ2-6
clone_size: once
v_call: TRBV5-1
cdr3_length: 19
cdr3_aa: CASSSNPQVPRSGANVLTF

j_call: TRBJ2-7
clone_size: NA
v_call: TRBV19
cdr3_length: 14
cdr3_aa: CASSMGDRTYEQYF

j_call: TRBJ1-2
clone_size: NA
v_call: TRBV30
cdr3_length: 11
cdr3_aa: CAWSTGDGYTF

j_call: TRBJ2-6
clone_size: NA
v_call: TRBV6-5
cdr3_length: 15
cdr3_aa: CASRRAGGGANVLTF

j_call: TRBJ2-1
clone_size: NA
v_call: TRBV6-5
cdr3_length: 11
cdr3_aa: CASRRQNEQFF

j_call: TRBJ2-5
clone_size: NA
v_call: TRBV5-4
cdr3_length: 15
cdr3_aa: CASSRRQGRVETQYF

j_call: TRBJ1-1
clone_size: NA
v_call: TRBV5-1
cdr3_length: 15
cdr3_aa: CASSSQPTGDTEAFF

j_call: TRBJ2-1
clone_size: NA
v_call: TRBV5-1
cdr3_length: 15
cdr3_aa: CASSLTTGTHNEQFF

j_call: TRBJ2-7
clone_size: NA
v_call: TRBV28
cdr3_length: 16
cdr3_aa: CASSSPGTGGMYEQYF

j_call: TRBJ2-2
clone_size: NA
v_call: TRBV7-2
cdr3_length: 14
cdr3_aa: CASSFTGIPGELFF

j_call: TRBJ2-3
clone_size: NA
v_call: TRBV11-2
cdr3_length: 14
cdr3_aa: CASSAGLAGDTQYF

j_call: TRBJ1-2
clone_size: NA
v_call: TRBV7-2
cdr3_length: 13
cdr3_aa: CASSPRRDNGYTF

j_call: TRBJ2-5
clone_size: NA
v_call: TRBV6-4
cdr3_length: 14
cdr3_aa: CASTASSHRETQYF

j_call: TRBJ1-2
clone_size: NA
v_call: TRBV30
cdr3_length: 11
cdr3_aa: CAWSSGPGYTF

j_call: TRBJ2-2
clone_size: NA
v_call: TRBV5-1
cdr3_length: 16
cdr3_aa: CASSLWRDLNTGELFF

j_call: TRBJ2-5
clone_size: NA
v_call: TRBV5-5
cdr3_length: 14
cdr3_aa: CASSLVQGFRTQYF

j_call: TRBJ2-2
clone_size: few
v_call: TRBV30
cdr3_length: 13
cdr3_aa: CACQTSEAGELFF

j_call: TRBJ2-2
clone_size: NA
v_call: TRBV18
cdr3_length: 16
cdr3_aa: CASSPPQGGYTGELFF

j_call: TRBJ2-7
clone_size: NA
v_call: TRBV10-3
cdr3_length: 16
cdr3_aa: CAIGPGLGERAYEQYF

j_call: TRBJ2-7
clone_size: NA
v_call: TRBV5-1
cdr3_length: 17
cdr3_aa: CASSKGTSGRSSPEQYF

j_call: TRBJ2-7
clone_size: NA
v_call: TRBV7-9
cdr3_length: 16
cdr3_aa: CASSLPPRDRVHEQYF

j_call: TRBJ1-1
clone_size: NA
v_call: TRBV19
cdr3_length: 16
cdr3_aa: CASSDRGAGGNTEAFF

j_call: TRBJ2-1
clone_size: NA
v_call: TRBV20-1
cdr3_length: 9
cdr3_aa: CTPLNEQFF

j_call: TRBJ2-3
clone_size: NA
v_call: TRBV19
cdr3_length: 12
cdr3_aa: CASNSLTDTQYF

j_call: TRBJ2-1
clone_size: NA
v_call: TRBV6-1
cdr3_length: 16
cdr3_aa: CASSERSGGPYNEQFF

j_call: TRBJ1-4
clone_size: NA
v_call: TRBV21-1
cdr3_length: 12
cdr3_aa: CASSDREEKLFF